This TCR beta chain was sequenced in a study of CD8 T cells in ankylosing spondylitis. The study's findings and limits: A TCR beta motif of under ten highly homologous variants seemed to mark ankylosing spondylitis blood. The authors reported significant enrichment of disease-linked clones in matched ankylosing spondylitis synovial fluid.

This clonotype appeared many times. Its antigen is undetermined. For TCR beta, libraries came from quantitative 5'-RACE with molecular barcodes. From the 5' RACE reads, TCRdb called clonotypes with MiXCR, one entry per CDR3 protein. The table records fewer than 500,000 distinct CDR3 sequences, 25% to 30% of them present only once. This CDR3 has 13 residues. Trimming pared 6 bases from V and 4 bases from J, leaving 10 bases between. The sequenced sample consisted of blood, either unsorted or a sorted T cell fraction (not recorded which). The chain employs TRBV12-3 or TRBV12-4 and TRBJ1-5, with no clear D. This TCR came from a male donor with ankylosing spondylitis. The CDR3 here is CASSLRENQPQHF. The CDR3 region has the DNA TGTGCCAGCAGCTTGCGGGAGAATCAGCCCCAGCATTTT.